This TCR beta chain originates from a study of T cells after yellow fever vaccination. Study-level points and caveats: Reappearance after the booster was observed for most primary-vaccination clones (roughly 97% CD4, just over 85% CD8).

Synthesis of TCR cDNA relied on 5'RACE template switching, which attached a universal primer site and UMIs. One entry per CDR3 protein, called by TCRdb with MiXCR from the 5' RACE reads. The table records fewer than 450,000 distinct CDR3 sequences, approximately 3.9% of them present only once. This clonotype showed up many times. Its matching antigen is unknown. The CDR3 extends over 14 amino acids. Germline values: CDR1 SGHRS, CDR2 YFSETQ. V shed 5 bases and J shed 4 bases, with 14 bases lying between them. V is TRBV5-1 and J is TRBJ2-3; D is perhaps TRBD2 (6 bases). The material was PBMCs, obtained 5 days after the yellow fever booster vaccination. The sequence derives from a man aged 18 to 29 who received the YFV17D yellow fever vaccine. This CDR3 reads CASRAAGGADTQYF. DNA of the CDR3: TGCGCCAGCAGGGCAGCGGGCGGAGCAGATACGCAGTATTTT.